The rows below give T cell receptor beta chains drawn from one sample of a study of T cells in Graves' hyperthyroidism and ophthalmopathy. Via MiXCR, TCRdb re-called the multiplex PCR reads, giving one row per CDR3 protein. The table lists around 450,000 distinct CDR3 sequences, around 16% of them singletons. The source material was blood. The source of these receptors is a woman younger than 30 with Graves' hyperthyroidism. Both conserved end residues are part of each CDR3. A D gene is named only where the DNA matches it firmly. The listing skips clone size in some rows; elsewhere it reads once, few, many or a size class.

DNA: TGTGCCATCAGTGAGGAGGTCAGGCTAGCGGGAGGAGAGACCCAGTACTTC
CDR3: CAISEEVRLAGGETQYF
length: 17
J: TRBJ2-5
V: TRBV10-3
size: many
D: TRBD2

DNA: TGCAGTGCTAGTGGGGACACTGAAGCTTTCTTT
CDR3: CSASGDTEAFF
length: 11
J: TRBJ1-1
V: TRBV20-1
size: many
D: -

DNA: TGTGCCAGCAGCAAGAGGGGACAGGGTAATGAAAAACTGTTTTTT
CDR3: CASSKRGQGNEKLFF
length: 15
J: TRBJ1-4
V: TRBV2
size: many
D: TRBD1

DNA: TGTGCCAGCACCCCCAGCGGGACTGGGGGGAATCAGCCCCAGCATTTT
CDR3: CASTPSGTGGNQPQHF
length: 16
J: TRBJ1-5
V: TRBV12-3/TRBV12-4
size: -
D: -

DNA: TGTGCTAGTGGTTTGGTGGGCATCGATCGCACTGAAGCTTTCTTT
CDR3: CASGLVGIDRTEAFF
length: 15
J: TRBJ1-1
V: TRBV12-5
size: many
D: -

DNA: TGTGCCAGCAGCTTAGCGCGGGGCGTCGGGGAGACCCAGTACTTC
CDR3: CASSLARGVGETQYF
length: 15
J: TRBJ2-5
V: TRBV7-2
size: -
D: -

DNA: TGCGCCAGCAGCCTCCCTTCAGGGACGGACACTGAAGCTTTCTTT
CDR3: CASSLPSGTDTEAFF
length: 15
J: TRBJ1-1
V: TRBV4-1
size: few
D: -

DNA: TGTGCCAGCAGTGGCGAACAGGGGTTTGGCGGCTACACCTTC
CDR3: CASSGEQGFGGYTF
length: 14
J: TRBJ1-2
V: TRBV2
size: few
D: TRBD1

DNA: TGTGCCAGCTCACCAATGGGAGCGTCCTACGAGCAGTACTTC
CDR3: CASSPMGASYEQYF
length: 14
J: TRBJ2-7
V: TRBV18
size: many
D: -

DNA: TGCAGTGCTAGGGGGGACACCTACTACGAGCAGTACTTC
CDR3: CSARGDTYYEQYF
length: 13
J: TRBJ2-7
V: TRBV20-1
size: few
D: -

DNA: TGTGCCAGCAGTTACTCGAGGCTAGCGGGAGCAGATACGCAGTATTTT
CDR3: CASSYSRLAGADTQYF
length: 16
J: TRBJ2-3
V: TRBV6-2/TRBV6-3
size: few
D: TRBD2

DNA: TGTGCCAGCAGTTTGATAGAGGGAGGTGAGCAGTTCTTC
CDR3: CASSLIEGGEQFF
length: 13
J: TRBJ2-1
V: TRBV28
size: many
D: -

DNA: TGTGCCAGCAGCCCCGGGGAGGGACATAGGTACGAGCAGTACTTC
CDR3: CASSPGEGHRYEQYF
length: 15
J: TRBJ2-7
V: TRBV13
size: many
D: -

DNA: TGCGCCAGCAGCAGACAGACAGAACTCACCGGGGAGCTGTTTTTT
CDR3: CASSRQTELTGELFF
length: 15
J: TRBJ2-2
V: TRBV5-1
size: many
D: -

DNA: TGTGCCAGCAGCCCCACGTTCAAGGGCTACGAGCAGTACTTC
CDR3: CASSPTFKGYEQYF
length: 14
J: TRBJ2-7
V: TRBV28
size: many
D: -

DNA: TGTGCCAGCAGTTCTCAGTCAGGGCCCTCCTACGAGCAGTACTTC
CDR3: CASSSQSGPSYEQYF
length: 15
J: TRBJ2-7
V: TRBV7-9
size: many
D: -

DNA: TGTGCCAGCAGTGGGGTCGTAGGAGCTTTCTTT
CDR3: CASSGVVGAFF
length: 11
J: TRBJ1-1
V: TRBV2
size: many
D: -

DNA: TGTGCCACCAGTCCGGGACTAGGGTCCCAAGAGACCCAGTACTTC
CDR3: CATSPGLGSQETQYF
length: 15
J: TRBJ2-5
V: TRBV24-1
size: few
D: TRBD2

DNA: TGTGCCACCAGCAGCCCCGGGACTAGGGACAATGAGCAGTTCTTC
CDR3: CATSSPGTRDNEQFF
length: 15
J: TRBJ2-1
V: TRBV15
size: -
D: TRBD2

DNA: TGTGCCAGCAGTAAGACAGGGGCGGGCTCCTACGAGCAGTACTTC
CDR3: CASSKTGAGSYEQYF
length: 15
J: TRBJ2-7
V: TRBV6-1
size: few
D: TRBD1